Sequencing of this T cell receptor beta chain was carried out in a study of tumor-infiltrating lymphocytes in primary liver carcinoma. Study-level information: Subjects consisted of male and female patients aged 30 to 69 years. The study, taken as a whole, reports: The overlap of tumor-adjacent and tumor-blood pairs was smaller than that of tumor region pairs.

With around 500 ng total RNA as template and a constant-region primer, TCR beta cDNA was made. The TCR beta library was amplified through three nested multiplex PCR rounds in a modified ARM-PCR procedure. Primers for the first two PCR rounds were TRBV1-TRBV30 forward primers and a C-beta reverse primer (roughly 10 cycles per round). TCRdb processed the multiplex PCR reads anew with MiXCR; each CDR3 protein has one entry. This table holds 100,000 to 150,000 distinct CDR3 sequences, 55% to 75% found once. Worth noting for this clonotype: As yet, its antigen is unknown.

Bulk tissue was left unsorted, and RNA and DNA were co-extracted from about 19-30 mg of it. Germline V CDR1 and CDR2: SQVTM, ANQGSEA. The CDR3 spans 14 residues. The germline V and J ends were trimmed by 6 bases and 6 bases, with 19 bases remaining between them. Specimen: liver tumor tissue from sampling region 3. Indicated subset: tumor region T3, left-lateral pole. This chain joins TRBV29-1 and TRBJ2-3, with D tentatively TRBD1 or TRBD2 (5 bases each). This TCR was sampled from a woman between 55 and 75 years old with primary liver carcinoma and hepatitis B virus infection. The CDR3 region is CSVSGRVITDTQYF. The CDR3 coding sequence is TGCAGCGTGTCGGGGCGGGTGATCACGGATACGCAGTATTTT.